This TCR beta chain was recovered during a study of cytomegalovirus exposure and HLA in healthy donors. Findings and caveats of the study: There was a cluster of highly shared sequence variants that was likely a sequencing artifact. Equally common other TCR beta chains were less clonally expanded than HLA-associated ones, a later analysis found. Excluded were some V segments that proved indistinguishable, including TRBV6-2 and TRBV6-3.

The germline V gene has CDR1 GTSNPN and CDR2 SVGIG (reference sequence). J lost 5 bases, V lost 1 base, and 3 bases had no gene match. This CDR3 is 15 amino acids long. With 60 Vbeta and 13 Jbeta primers, the PCR was carried out. How the authors handled the data: Later analysis identified 80 million to 85 million unique TCR beta chains, 10 million to 12 million shared. TCRdb's copy holds only in-frame clones and misses some; the assay was immunoSEQ multiplex PCR. V and J calls and clone size are as listed in that table; D and trimming were resolved from the DNA. Of approximately 150,000 clones in the sample, roughly four fifths are singletons; the top ten hold over 0.9%. As for this clone: What it binds is not known.

The chain is built from TRBV30 and TRBJ1-6, with 9 bases aligning to TRBD1. The receptor was derived from a woman aged 60-70 years in good health and CMV-seronegative. The specimen sequenced was PBMCs. CDR3 bases: TGTGCCTGGAGTGCAAGGGACAGGGATAATTCACCCCTCCACTTT. This codes for CAWSARDRDNSPLHF.